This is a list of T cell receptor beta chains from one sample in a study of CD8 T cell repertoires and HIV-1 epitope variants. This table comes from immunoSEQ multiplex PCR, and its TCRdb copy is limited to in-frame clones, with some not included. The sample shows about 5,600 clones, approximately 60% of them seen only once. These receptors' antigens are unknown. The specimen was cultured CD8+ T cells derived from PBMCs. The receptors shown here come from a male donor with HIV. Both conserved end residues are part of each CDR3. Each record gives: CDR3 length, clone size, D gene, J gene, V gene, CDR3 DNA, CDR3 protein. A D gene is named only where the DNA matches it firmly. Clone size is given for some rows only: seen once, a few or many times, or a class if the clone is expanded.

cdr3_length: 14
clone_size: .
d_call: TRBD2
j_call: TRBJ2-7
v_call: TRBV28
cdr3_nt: TGTGCCAGCAGTCGGGAGGGGCAGCGCTACGAGCAGTACTTC
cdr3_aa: CASSREGQRYEQYF

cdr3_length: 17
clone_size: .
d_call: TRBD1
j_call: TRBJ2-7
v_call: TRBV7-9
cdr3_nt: TGTGCCAGCAGCTCCCAGGGACAGGGAGGTAACACCTACGAGCAGTACTTC
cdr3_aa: CASSSQGQGGNTYEQYF

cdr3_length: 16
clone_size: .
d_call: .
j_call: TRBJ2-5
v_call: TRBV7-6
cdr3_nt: TGTGCCAGCAGCTTAGTCGGGAGTATACCTAAAGAGACCCAGTACTTC
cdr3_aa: CASSLVGSIPKETQYF

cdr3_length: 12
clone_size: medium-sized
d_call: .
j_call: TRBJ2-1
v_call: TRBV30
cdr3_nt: TGTGCCTGGAGTGAGGGGGAACAGCTCCAGTTCTTC
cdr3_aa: CAWSEGEQLQFF

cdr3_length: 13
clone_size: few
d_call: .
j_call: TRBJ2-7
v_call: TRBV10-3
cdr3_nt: TGTGCCATCAGTGGGGACGACTCCTACGAGCAGTACTTC
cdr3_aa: CAISGDDSYEQYF

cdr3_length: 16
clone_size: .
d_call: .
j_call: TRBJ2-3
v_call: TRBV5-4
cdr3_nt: TGTGCCAGCAGCTCGTCCGTGGGCTACAGCACAGATACGCAGTATTTT
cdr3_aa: CASSSSVGYSTDTQYF

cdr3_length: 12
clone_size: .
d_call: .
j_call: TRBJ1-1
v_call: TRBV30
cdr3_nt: TGTGCCTGGAGCGAACAGGGCACTGAAGCTTTCTTT
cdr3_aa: CAWSEQGTEAFF

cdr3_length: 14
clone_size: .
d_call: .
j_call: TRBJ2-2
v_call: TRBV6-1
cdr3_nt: TGTGCCAGCAGTGCTCTCTCGAACACCGGGGAGCTGTTTTTT
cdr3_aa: CASSALSNTGELFF

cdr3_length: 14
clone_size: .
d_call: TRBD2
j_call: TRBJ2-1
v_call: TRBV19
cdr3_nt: TGTGCCAGCCTCCCTAGCGGGGGGGCTCGGGAGCAGTTCTTC
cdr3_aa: CASLPSGGAREQFF

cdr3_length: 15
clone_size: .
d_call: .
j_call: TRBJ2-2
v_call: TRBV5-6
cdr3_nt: TGTGCCAGCAGCCCAGGGTTCGCGAACACCGGGGAGCTGTTTTTT
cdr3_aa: CASSPGFANTGELFF

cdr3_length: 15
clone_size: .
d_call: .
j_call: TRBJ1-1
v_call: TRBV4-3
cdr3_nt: TGCGCCAGCAGCCAAGAAGCTGTAGTGGGGGCGCGAGCTTTCTTT
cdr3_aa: CASSQEAVVGARAFF

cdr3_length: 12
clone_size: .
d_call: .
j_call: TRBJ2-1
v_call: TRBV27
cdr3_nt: TGTGCCAGCAGTTTCCCAACCGGTGAGCAGTTCTTC
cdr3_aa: CASSFPTGEQFF

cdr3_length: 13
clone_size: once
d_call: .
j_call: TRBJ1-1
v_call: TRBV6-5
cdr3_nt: TGTGCCAGCTCGGCAGGGAAGAACACTGAAGCTTTCTTT
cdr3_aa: CASSAGKNTEAFF

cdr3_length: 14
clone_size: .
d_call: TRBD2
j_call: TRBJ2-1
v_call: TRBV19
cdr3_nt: TGTGCCAGTAGCGGGTTGGCGGGGGGTGTTGAGCAGTTCTTC
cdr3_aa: CASSGLAGGVEQFF

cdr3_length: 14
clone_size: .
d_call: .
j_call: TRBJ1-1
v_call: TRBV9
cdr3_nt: TGTGCCAGCAGCGTAGGGACGGGTTCCATGGAAGCTTTCTTT
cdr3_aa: CASSVGTGSMEAFF

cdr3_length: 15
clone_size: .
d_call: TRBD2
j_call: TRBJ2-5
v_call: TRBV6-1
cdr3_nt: TGTGCCAGCAGTGACCAGCGGGGTGGGGGTGAGACCCAGTACTTC
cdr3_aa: CASSDQRGGGETQYF

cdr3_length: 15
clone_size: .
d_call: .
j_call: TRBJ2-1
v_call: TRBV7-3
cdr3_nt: TGTGCCAGCAGCTTGTACGGGAGCTCCTACAATGAGCAGTTCTTC
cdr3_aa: CASSLYGSSYNEQFF

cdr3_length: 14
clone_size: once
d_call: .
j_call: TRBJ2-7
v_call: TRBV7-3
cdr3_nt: TGTGCCAGCAGCTTAACAGGCAGTACGGGCGAGCAGTACTTC
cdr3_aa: CASSLTGSTGEQYF

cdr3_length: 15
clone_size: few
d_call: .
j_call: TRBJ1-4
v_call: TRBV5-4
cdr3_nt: TGTGCCAGCAGCCCGGGGGACGGGGGTAATGAAAAACTGTTTTTT
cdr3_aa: CASSPGDGGNEKLFF

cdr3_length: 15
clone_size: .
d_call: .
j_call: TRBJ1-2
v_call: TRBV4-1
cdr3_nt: TGCGCCAGCAGCCATACTACAAGACCTAACTATGGCTACACCTTC
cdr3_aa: CASSHTTRPNYGYTF

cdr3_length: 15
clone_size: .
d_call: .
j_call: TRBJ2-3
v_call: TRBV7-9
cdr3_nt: TGTGCCAGCAGCTTTCAGCGGAGGTTCACAGATACGCAGTATTTT
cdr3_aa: CASSFQRRFTDTQYF

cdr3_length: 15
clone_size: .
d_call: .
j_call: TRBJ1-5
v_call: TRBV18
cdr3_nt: TGTGCCAGCTCATCGGACAGCGGGATCACTCAGCCCCAGCATTTT
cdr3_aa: CASSSDSGITQPQHF

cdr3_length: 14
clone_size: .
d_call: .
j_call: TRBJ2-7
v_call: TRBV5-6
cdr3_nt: TGTGCCAGCAGTTTACTCAAGGGGGGTGGCGAGCAGTACTTC
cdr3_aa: CASSLLKGGGEQYF

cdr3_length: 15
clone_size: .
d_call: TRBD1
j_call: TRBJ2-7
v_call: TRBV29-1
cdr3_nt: TGCAGCGTTGAAGACCCTACAGGGGTAGCCTACGAGCAGTACTTC
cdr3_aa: CSVEDPTGVAYEQYF

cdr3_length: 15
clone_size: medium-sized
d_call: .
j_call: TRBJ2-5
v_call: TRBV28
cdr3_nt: TGTGCCAGCAGTTCCGTCGACCGAGACCAAGAGACCCAGTACTTC
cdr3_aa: CASSSVDRDQETQYF

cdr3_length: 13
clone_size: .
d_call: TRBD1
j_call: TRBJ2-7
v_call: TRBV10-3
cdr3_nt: TGTGCCATCAATTCCGGACAGGGCTACGAGCAGTACTTC
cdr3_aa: CAINSGQGYEQYF

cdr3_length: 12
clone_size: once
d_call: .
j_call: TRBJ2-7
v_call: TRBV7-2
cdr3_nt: TGTGCCAGCAGCTCGCCAGGGGATGAGCAGTACTTC
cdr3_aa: CASSSPGDEQYF

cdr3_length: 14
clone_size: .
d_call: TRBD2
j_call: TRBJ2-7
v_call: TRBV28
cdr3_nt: TGTGCCAGCAGTTTTGGTAGCGGGAACTACGAGCAGTACTTC
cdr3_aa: CASSFGSGNYEQYF

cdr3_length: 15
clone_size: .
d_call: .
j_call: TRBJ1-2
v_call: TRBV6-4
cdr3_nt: TGTGCCAGCAGTGACGGGTTCCCGCCGGCAAATGGCTACACCTTC
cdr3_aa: CASSDGFPPANGYTF

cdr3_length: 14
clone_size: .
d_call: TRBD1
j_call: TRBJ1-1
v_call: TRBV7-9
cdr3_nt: TGTGCCAGCAGCGAAGGACAGGGTGGCACTGAAGCTTTCTTT
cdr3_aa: CASSEGQGGTEAFF

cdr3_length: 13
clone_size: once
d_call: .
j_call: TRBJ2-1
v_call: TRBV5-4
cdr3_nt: TGTGCCAGCAGCTTGGGCCCCGTCAATGAGCAGTTCTTC
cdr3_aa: CASSLGPVNEQFF

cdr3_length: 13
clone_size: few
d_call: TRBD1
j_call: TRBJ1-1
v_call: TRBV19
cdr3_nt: TGTGCCAGTAGTTGGGGGACAGGCACTGAAGCTTTCTTT
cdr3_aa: CASSWGTGTEAFF

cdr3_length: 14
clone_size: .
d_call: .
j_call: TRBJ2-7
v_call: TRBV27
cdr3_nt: TGTGCCAGCAGTTTAGCCAGGGGAGGGGTCGAGCAGTACTTC
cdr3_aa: CASSLARGGVEQYF

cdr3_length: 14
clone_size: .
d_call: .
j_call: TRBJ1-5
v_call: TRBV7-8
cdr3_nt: TGTGCCAGCAGCTTAGGTGTAAGCAATCAGCCCCAGCATTTT
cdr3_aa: CASSLGVSNQPQHF

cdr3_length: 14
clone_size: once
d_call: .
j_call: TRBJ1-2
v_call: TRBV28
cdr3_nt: TGTGCCAGCAGTTTTGAGCTCGCTAACTATGGCTACACCTTC
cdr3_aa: CASSFELANYGYTF

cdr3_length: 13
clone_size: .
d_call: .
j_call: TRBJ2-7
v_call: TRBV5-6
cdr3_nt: TGTGCCAGCAGCCGGAAGGTAACCTACGAGCAGTACTTC
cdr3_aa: CASSRKVTYEQYF

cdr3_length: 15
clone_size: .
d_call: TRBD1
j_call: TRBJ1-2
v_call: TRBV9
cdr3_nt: TGTGCCAGCAGCGCGGATACAGGGGTGGCATGGGGCTACACCTTC
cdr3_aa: CASSADTGVAWGYTF

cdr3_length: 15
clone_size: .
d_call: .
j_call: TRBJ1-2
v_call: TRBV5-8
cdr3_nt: TGTGCCAGCAGTCAAGAGGGCTCCCTGGGATATGGCTACACCTTC
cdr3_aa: CASSQEGSLGYGYTF

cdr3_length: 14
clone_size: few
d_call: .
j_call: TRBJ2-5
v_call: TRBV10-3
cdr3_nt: TGTGCCATCAGTGAGTCGACGGACAGAGAGACCCAGTACTTC
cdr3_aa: CAISESTDRETQYF

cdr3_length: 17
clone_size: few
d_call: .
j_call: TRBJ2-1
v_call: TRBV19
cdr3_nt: TGTGCCAGTAGTATACGGTCCGGCAGGGATCGTTACAATGAGCAGTTCTTC
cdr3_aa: CASSIRSGRDRYNEQFF

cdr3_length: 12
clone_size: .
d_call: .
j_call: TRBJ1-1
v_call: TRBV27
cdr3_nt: TGTGCCAGCACGGGTGAGAACACTGAAGCTTTCTTT
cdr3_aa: CASTGENTEAFF

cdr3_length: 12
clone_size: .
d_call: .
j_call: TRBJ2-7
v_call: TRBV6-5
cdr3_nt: TGTGCCAGCAGAAGACCGGGGTACGAGCAGTACTTC
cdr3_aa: CASRRPGYEQYF

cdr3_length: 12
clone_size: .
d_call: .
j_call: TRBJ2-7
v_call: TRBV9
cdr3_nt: TGTGCCAGCAGCGACGGGGGTGACGAGCAGTACTTC
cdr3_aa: CASSDGGDEQYF

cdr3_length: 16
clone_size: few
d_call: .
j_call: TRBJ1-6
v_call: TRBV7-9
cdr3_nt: TGTGCCAGCAGGCCGTCGATAGGTAGGGGAGATTCACCCCTCCACTTT
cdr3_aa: CASRPSIGRGDSPLHF

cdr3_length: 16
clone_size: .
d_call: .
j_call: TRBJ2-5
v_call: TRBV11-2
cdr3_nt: TGTGCCAGCAGCTTAGATCTGACTGGGAGCGCAGAGACCCAGTACTTC
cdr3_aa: CASSLDLTGSAETQYF

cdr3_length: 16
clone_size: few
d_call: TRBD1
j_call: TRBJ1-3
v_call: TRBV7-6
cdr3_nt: TGTGCCAGCAGCTCCTTGGGACAGGGCTCTGGAAACACCATATATTTT
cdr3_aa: CASSSLGQGSGNTIYF

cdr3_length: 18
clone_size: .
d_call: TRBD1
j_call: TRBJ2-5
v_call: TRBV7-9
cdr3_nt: TGTGCCAGCAGCTTACGCCCCTTCGGGACAGGCCAGCAAGAGACCCAGTACTTC
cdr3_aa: CASSLRPFGTGQQETQYF

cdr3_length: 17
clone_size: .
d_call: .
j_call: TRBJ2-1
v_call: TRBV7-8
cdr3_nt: TGTGCCAGCAGCTTAGTAATCGGCAGGTCCTCCTACAATGAGCAGTTCTTC
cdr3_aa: CASSLVIGRSSYNEQFF

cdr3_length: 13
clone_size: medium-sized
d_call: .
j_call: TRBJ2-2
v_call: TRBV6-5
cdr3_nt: TGTGCCAGCAGCTCGGACAGCACCGGGGAGCTGTTTTTT
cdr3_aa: CASSSDSTGELFF

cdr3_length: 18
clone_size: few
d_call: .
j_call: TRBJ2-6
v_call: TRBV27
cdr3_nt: TGTGCCACCCAATCCACAACTACTGCGAACTCTGGGGCCAACGTCCTGACTTTC
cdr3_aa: CATQSTTTANSGANVLTF

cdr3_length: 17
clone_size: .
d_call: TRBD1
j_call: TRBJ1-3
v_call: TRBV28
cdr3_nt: TGTGCCAGCAGTGGGGGGGACAGAGCCCTCTCTGGAAACACCATATATTTT
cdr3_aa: CASSGGDRALSGNTIYF

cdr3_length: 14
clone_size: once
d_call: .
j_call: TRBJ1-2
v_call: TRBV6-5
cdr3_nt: TGTGCCAGCAGTTACGAGATGTTGGGCACGGGCTACACCTTC
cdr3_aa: CASSYEMLGTGYTF

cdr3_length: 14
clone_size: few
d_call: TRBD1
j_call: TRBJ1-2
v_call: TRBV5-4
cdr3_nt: TGTGCCAGCAGCTGGCAGGAGACAGGGCTCGGCTACACCTTC
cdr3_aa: CASSWQETGLGYTF

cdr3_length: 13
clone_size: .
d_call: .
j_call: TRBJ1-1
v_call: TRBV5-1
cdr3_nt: TGCGCCAGCAGCCCCTTGGAGGGGACTGAAGCTTTCTTT
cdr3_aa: CASSPLEGTEAFF

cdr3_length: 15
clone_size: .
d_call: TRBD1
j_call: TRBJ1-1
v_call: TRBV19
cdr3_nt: TGTGCCAGTAGTACCAGACAGGGGGCAAAAGTGCGAGCTTTCTTT
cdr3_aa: CASSTRQGAKVRAFF

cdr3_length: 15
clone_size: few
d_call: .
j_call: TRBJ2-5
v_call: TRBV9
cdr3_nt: TGTGCCAGCAGCTCCGCCGGGATAGATCAAGAGACCCAGTACTTC
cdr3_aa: CASSSAGIDQETQYF